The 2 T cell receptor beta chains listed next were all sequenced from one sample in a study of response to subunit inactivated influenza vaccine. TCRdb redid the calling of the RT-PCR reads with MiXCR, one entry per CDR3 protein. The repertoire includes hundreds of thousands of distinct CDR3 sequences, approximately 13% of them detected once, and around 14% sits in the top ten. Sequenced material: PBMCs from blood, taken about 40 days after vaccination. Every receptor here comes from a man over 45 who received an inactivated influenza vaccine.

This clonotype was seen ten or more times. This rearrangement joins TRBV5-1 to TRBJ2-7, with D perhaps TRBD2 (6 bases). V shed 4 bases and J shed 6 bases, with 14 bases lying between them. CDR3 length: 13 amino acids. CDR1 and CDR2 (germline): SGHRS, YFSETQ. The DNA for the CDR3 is TGCGCCAGCAGCCCACCGGAGGGGTTCGAGCAGTACTTC. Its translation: CASSPPEGFEQYF.

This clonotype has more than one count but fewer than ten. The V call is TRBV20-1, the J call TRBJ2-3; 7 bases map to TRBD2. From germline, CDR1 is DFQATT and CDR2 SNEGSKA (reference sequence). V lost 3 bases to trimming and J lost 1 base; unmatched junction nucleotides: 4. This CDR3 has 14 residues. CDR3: CSASASGRTDTQYF. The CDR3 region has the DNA TGCAGTGCTAGTGCTAGCGGCCGCACAGATACGCAGTATTTT.